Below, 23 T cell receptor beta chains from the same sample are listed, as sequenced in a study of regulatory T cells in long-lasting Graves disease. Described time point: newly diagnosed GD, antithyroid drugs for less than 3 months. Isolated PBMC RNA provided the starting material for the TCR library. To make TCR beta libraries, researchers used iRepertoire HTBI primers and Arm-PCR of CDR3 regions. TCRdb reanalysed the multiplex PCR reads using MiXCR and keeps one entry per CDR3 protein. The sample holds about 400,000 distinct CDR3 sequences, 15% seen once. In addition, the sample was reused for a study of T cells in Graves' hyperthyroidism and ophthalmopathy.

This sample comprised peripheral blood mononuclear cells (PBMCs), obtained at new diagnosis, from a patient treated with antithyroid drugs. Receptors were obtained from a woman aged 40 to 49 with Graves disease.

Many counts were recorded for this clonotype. The CDR3: CASRPQGSNQPQHF. In DNA, the CDR3 is TGTGCCAGTAGACCTCAGGGGAGCAATCAGCCCCAGCATTTT. This chain links TRBV19 with TRBJ1-5; possible D gene TRBD1, 6 bases. V was shortened by 6 bases and J by 1 base, with 10 bases between the two germline ends. There are 14 residues in the CDR3. CDR1 and CDR2 from the germline V gene are LNHDA and SQIVND (reference sequence).

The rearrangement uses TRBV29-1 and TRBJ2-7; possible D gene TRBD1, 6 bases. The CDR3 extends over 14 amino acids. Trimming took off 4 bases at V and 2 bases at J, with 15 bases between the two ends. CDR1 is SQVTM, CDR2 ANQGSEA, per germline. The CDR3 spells CSVGGTGKPYEQYF. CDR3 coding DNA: TGCAGCGTTGGGGGTACAGGGAAGCCCTACGAGCAGTACTTC.

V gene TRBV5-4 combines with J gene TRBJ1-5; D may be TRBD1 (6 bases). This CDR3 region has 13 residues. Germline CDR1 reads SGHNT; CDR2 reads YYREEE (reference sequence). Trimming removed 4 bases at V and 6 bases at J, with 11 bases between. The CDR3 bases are TGTGCCAGCAGCCCAGGGGTGCGTCAGCCCCAGCATTTT. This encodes CASSPGVRQPQHF.

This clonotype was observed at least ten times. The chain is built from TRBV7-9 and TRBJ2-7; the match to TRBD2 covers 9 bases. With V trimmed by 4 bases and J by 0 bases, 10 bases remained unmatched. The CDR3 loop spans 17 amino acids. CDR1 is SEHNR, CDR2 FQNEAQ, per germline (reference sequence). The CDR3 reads CASSSPTSGHNSYEQYF. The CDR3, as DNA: TGTGCCAGCAGCTCCCCGACTAGCGGACATAACTCCTACGAGCAGTACTTC.

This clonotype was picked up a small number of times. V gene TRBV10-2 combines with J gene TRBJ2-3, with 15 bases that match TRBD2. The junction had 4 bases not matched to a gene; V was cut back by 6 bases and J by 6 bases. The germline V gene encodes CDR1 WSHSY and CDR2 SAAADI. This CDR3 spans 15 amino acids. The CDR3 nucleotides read TGCGCCAGCAGCAACGGACTAGCGGGAGGGGATACGCAGTATTTT. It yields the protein CASSNGLAGGDTQYF.

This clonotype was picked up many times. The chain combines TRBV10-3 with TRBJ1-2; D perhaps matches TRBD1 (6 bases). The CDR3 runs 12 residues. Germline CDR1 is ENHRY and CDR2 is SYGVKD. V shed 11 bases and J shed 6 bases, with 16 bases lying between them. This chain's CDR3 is CASHRERDGYTF. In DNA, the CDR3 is TGTGCCTCCCACAGGGAAAGGGATGGCTACACCTTC.

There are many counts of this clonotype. CDR3 amino acids: CASSAASGRTDTQYF. CDR3 nucleotides: TGTGCCAGCAGTGCGGCTAGCGGCCGCACAGATACGCAGTATTTT. The chain joins TRBV2 to TRBJ2-3; 7 nucleotides agree with TRBD2. This CDR3 is built from 15 residues. J was trimmed by 1 base and V by 4 bases; bases with no gene match: 5. The germline CDR1 and CDR2 sequences are SNHLY and FYNNEI. Together with reference TRBV2 and TRBJ2-3, the CDR3 gives the full variable domain: EPEVTQTPSHQVTQMGQEVILRCVPISNHLYFYWYRQILGQKVEFLVSFYNNEISEKSEIFDDQFSVERPDGSNFTLKIRSTKLEDSAMYFCASSAASGRTDTQYFGPGTRLTVL.

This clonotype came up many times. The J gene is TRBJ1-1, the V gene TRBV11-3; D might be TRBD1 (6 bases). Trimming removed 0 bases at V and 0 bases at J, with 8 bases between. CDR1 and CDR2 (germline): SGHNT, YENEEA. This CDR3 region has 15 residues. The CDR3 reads CASSLEGGMNTEAFF. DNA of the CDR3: TGTGCCAGCAGCTTAGAAGGGGGGATGAACACTGAAGCTTTCTTT.

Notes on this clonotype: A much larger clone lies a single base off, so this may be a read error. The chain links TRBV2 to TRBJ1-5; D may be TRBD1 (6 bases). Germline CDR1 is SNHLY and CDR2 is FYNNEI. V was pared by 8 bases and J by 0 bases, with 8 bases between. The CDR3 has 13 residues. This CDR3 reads CASGTHSNQPQHF. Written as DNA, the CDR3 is TGTGCCAGCGGGACACATAGCAATCAGCCCCAGCATTTT. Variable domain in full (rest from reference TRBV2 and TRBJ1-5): EPEVTQTPSHQVTQMGQEVILRCVPISNHLYFYWYRQILGQKVEFLVSFYNNEISEKSEIFDDQFSVERPDGSNFTLKIRSTKLEDSAMYFCASGTHSNQPQHFGDGTRLSIL.

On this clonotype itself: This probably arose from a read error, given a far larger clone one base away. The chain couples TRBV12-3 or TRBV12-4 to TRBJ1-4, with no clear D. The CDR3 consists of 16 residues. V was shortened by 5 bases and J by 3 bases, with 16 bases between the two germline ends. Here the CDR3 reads CASSRLDLLSNEKLFF. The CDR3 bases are TGTGCCAGCAGTAGACTCGATCTATTATCTAATGAAAAACTGTTTTTT.

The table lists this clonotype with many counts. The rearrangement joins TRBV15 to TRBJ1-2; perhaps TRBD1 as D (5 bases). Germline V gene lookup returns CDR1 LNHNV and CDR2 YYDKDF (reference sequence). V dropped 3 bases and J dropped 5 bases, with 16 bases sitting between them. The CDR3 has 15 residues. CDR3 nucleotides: TGTGCCACCAGCAGGGAGACGGGGACTCTATATGGCTACACCTTC. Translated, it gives CATSRETGTLYGYTF.

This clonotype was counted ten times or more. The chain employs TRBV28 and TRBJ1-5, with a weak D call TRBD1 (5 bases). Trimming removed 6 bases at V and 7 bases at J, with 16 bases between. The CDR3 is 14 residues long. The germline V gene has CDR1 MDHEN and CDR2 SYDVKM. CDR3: CASSQPWQGQPQHF. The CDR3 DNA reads TGTGCCAGCAGCCAACCGTGGCAGGGACAGCCCCAGCATTTT. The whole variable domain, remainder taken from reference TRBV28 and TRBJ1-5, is DVKVTQSSRYLVKRTGEKVFLECVQDMDHENMFWYRQDPGLGLRLIYFSYDVKMKEKGDIPEGYSVSREKKERFSLILESASTNQTSMYLCASSQPWQGQPQHFGDGTRLSIL.

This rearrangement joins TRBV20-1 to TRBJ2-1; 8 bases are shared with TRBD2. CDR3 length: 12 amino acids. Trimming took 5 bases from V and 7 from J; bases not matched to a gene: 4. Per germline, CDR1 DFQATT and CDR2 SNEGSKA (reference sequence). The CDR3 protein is CSARGGVNEQFF. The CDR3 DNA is TGCAGTGCTCGGGGGGGGGTTAATGAGCAGTTCTTC.

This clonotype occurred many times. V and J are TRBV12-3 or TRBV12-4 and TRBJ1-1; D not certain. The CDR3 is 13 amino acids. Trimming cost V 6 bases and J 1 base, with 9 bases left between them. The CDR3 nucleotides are TGTGCCAGCAGCTTCCCCCCGAACACTGAAGCTTTCTTT. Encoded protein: CASSFPPNTEAFF.

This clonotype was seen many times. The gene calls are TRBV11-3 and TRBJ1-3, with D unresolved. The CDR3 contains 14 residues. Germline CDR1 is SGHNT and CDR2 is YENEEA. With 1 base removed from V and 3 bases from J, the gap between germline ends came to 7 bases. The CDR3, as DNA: TGTGCCAGCAGCTTAGTTGCTTATGGAAACACCATATATTTT. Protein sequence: CASSLVAYGNTIYF.

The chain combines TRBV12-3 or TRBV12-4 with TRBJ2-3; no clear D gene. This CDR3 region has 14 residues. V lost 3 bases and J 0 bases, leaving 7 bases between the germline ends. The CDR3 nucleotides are TGTGCCAGCAGTTTCTACCCAAGCACAGATACGCAGTATTTT. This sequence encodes CASSFYPSTDTQYF.

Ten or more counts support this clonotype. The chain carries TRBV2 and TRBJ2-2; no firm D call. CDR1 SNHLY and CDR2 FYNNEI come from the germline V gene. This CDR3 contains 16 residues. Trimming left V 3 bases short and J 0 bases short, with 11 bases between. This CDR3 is CASSDLRNANTGELFF. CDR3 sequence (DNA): TGTGCCAGCAGTGACCTCCGGAACGCGAACACCGGGGAGCTGTTTTTT.

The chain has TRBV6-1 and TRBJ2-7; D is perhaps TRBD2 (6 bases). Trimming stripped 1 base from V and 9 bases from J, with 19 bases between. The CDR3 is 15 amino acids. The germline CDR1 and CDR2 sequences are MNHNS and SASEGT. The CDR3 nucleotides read TGTGCCAGCAGTGAAGGGGAGGACGCATTATCTAGGCAGTACTTC. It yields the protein CASSEGEDALSRQYF.

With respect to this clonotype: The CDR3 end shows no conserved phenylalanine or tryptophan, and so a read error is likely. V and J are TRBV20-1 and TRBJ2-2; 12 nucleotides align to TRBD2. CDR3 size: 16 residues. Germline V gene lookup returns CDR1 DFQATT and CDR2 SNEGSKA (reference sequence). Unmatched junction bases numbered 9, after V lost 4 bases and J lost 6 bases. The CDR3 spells CSAILAGGEFAGELFL. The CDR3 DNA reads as TGCAGTGCTATCCTAGCGGGAGGGGAATTCGCCGGGGAGCTGTTTCTT.

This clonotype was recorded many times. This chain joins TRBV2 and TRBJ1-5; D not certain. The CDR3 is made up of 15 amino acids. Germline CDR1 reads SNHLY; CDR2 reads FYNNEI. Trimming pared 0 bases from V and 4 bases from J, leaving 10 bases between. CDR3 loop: CASSEALDNNQPQHF. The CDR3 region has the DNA TGTGCCAGCAGTGAAGCGCTTGACAATAATCAGCCCCAGCATTTT. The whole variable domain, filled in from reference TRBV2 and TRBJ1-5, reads EPEVTQTPSHQVTQMGQEVILRCVPISNHLYFYWYRQILGQKVEFLVSFYNNEISEKSEIFDDQFSVERPDGSNFTLKIRSTKLEDSAMYFCASSEALDNNQPQHFGDGTRLSIL.

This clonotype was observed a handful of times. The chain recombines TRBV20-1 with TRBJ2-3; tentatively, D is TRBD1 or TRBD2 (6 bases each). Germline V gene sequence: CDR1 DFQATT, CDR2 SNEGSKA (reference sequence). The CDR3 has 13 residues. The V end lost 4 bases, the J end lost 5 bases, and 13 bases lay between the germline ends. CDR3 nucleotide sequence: TGCAGTGCTAAGAGGGGGGTAGGAGATACGCAGTATTTT. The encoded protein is CSAKRGVGDTQYF.

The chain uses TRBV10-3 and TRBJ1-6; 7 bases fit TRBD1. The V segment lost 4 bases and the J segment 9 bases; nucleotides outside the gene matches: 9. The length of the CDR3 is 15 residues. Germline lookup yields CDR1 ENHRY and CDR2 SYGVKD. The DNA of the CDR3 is TGTGCCATCAGTGTTGGGCCCAGGGGGTCTTCACCCCTCCACTTT. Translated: CAISVGPRGSSPLHF.

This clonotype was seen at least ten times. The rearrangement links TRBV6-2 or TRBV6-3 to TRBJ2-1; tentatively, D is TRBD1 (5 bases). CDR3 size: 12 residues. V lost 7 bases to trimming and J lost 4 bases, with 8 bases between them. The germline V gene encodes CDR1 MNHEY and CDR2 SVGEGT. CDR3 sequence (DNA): TGTGCCAGCATTCGACAGTACAATGAGCAGTTCTTC. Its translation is CASIRQYNEQFF.